This TCR beta chain is from a study of response to subunit inactivated influenza vaccine (dated by TCRdb to the late 2010s). General notes on the study: The study used deep quantitative T cell receptor repertoire profiling to track responses to a trivalent subunit inactivated influenza vaccine. General conclusions and limits of the study: According to the authors, only a limited number of new T cells may be recruited by each seasonal influenza vaccination.

Based on the germline V gene, the CDR1 and CDR2 sequences are ENHRY and SYGVKD. The junction carries 15 bases between V and J, which are trimmed by 5 bases and 5 bases respectively. The CDR3 holds 15 amino acids from the cysteine to the phenylalanine. Only the CDR3 portion is preserved as DNA: 45 bases, with reading frame beginning at the first base. Receptors were amplified or captured by RT-PCR. The instrument given in TCRdb is Illumina HiSeq 2500. The public reads were reanalyzed by TCRdb: fastp trimming at Q25, MiXCR alignment, in-frame beta chains only. Identical CDR3 protein sequences are pooled into one entry, listed with their most common genes and DNA. The sample contains around 570,000 distinct CDR3 sequences, approximately 7.1% of them found a single time. The leading ten clones occupy over 10% of the sample. On this clonotype: Its antigen remains undetermined. Per-base quality was not reported, and no clone a single base away is much larger than it.

The receptor's source is a man aged 50 to 69 who received an inactivated influenza vaccine. Donor details come from another sample of the same person, matched by shared clones. The source was PBMCs from blood, collected less than 30 months after vaccination. This chain is built from TRBV10-3 and TRBJ2-2, with a tentative D gene TRBD2 over 5 matching bases. The CDR3: CAISREGGGTGELFF. DNA sequence: TGTGCCATCAGTAGGGAAGGAGGTGGAACCGGGGAGCTGTTTTTT.